The 28 T cell receptor beta chains presented below share a single source sample, sequenced in a study of OX40 agonist ivuxolimab in advanced cancers. Profiling relied on immunoSEQ multiplex PCR, and the TCRdb table lists in-frame clones only, not all of them. The sample shows around 75,000 clones, around 92% of them seen only once. The sample consisted of CD4+ or CD8+ T cells sorted from blood, taken in a trial of the OX40 agonist ivuxolimab. These TCRs come from an adult with an advanced solid tumor such as melanoma, head and neck, liver or kidney cancer.

The chain recombines TRBV11-3 with TRBJ2-5; D is ambiguous. Germline lookup yields CDR1 SGHNT and CDR2 YENEEA. The germline V and J ends were trimmed by 0 bases and 2 bases, with 4 bases remaining between them. There are 13 residues in the CDR3. CDR3 DNA sequence: TGTGCCAGCAGCTTAGAAAATCAAGAGACCCAGTACTTC. It specifies CASSLENQETQYF. The full variable domain, its missing parts supplied by reference TRBV11-3 and TRBJ2-5, is EAGVVQSPRYKIIEKKQPVAFWCNPISGHNTLYWYLQNLGQGPELLIRYENEEAVDDSQLPKDRFSAERLKGVDSTLKIQPAELGDSAVYLCASSLENQETQYFGPGTRLLVL.

This rearrangement joins TRBV2 to TRBJ1-6, with D possibly TRBD1 on 6 matching bases. Germline CDR1 is SNHLY and CDR2 is FYNNEI. CDR3 size: 16 residues. V shed 6 bases and J shed 6 bases, with 18 bases lying between them. The CDR3 loop is CASSLLQGATNSPLHF. The CDR3 nucleotides read TGTGCCAGCAGCCTTTTACAGGGTGCGACTAATTCACCCCTCCACTTT.

This chain connects TRBV5-1 to TRBJ2-1; 13 positions match TRBD2. CDR3 length equals 15 residues. With V trimmed by 4 bases and J by 8 bases, 6 bases remained unmatched. Germline CDR1 reads SGHRS; CDR2 reads YFSETQ. CDR3 nucleotides: TGCGCCAGCAGCAAAGGACTAGCGGGGGTGGATGAGCAGTTCTTC. Protein: CASSKGLAGVDEQFF.

This chain joins TRBV7-8 and TRBJ1-1; D is unresolved. Trimming removed 5 bases at V and 5 bases at J, with 15 bases between. There are 14 residues in the CDR3. The germline CDR1 and CDR2 sequences are SGHVS and FQNEAQ. CDR3 residues: CASSLTTGWTEAFF. CDR3 DNA sequence: TGTGCCAGCAGCCTCACGACCGGGTGGACTGAAGCTTTCTTT. Together with reference TRBV7-8 and TRBJ1-1, the CDR3 gives the full variable domain: GAGVSQSPRYKVAKRGQDVALRCDPISGHVSLFWYQQALGQGPEFLTYFQNEAQLDKSGLPSDRFFAERPEGSVSTLKIQRTQQEDSAVYLCASSLTTGWTEAFFGQGTRLTVV.

The V and J genes are TRBV6-6 and TRBJ2-1; TRBD2 matches 12 bases. This CDR3 spans 15 amino acids. The germline V gene has CDR1 MNHNY and CDR2 SVGAGI (reference sequence). Trimming cost V 10 bases and J 7 bases; bases outside gene matches: 11. The CDR3 nucleotides are TGTGCCATCCGACTAGCGGGGGCCTTCAGGAATGAGCAGTTCTTC. Its protein is CAIRLAGAFRNEQFF.

The V and J genes are TRBV5-1 and TRBJ1-3; no clear D gene. The germline V gene encodes CDR1 SGHRS and CDR2 YFSETQ. Trimming pared 3 bases from V and 3 bases from J, leaving 7 bases between. The CDR3 covers 13 residues. For the CDR3, the DNA is TGCGCCAGCAGCTCGGACGGTGGAAACACCATATATTTT. Encoded protein: CASSSDGGNTIYF.

The chain is built from TRBV7-9 and TRBJ2-7; 9 nucleotides agree with TRBD2. Germline CDR1 and CDR2: SEHNR and FQNEAQ (reference sequence). Trimming at V came to 1 base and at J to 7 bases, leaving 17 bases not matched to a gene. This CDR3 is 18 amino acids long. This chain's CDR3 is CASSLGGGKTSGTWEQYF. CDR3 in DNA: TGTGCCAGCAGCTTAGGCGGAGGGAAGACTAGCGGAACATGGGAGCAGTACTTC.

The chain joins TRBV19 to TRBJ2-5; unclear D gene. V lost 6 bases, J lost 5 bases, and 16 bases lay in between. This CDR3 has 14 residues. The germline gives CDR1 LNHDA, CDR2 SQIVND (reference sequence). The DNA for the CDR3 is TGTGCCAGTAGCCTTTCGAGGTTGTGGGAGACCCAGTACTTC. Amino acids: CASSLSRLWETQYF.

The genes are TRBV27 and TRBJ1-1; a possible D gene is TRBD1 (6 bases). V lost 6 bases and J 7 bases, leaving 30 bases between the germline ends. Germline V lookup: CDR1 MNHEY, CDR2 SMNVEV (reference sequence). The length of the CDR3 is 18 residues. The DNA for the CDR3 is TGTGCCAGCAGCCGTCGGGGCAGGGACTCGGTCTCGACAGGTGAAGCTTTCTTT. Its translation: CASSRRGRDSVSTGEAFF.

The chain couples TRBV4-2 to TRBJ1-1; no reliable D call. V shed 4 bases and J shed 0 bases, with 9 bases lying between them. Germline V gene data show CDR1 as LGHNA and CDR2 as YNFKEQ. This CDR3 has 14 amino acids. The CDR3 here is CASSREGLNTEAFF. CDR3 nucleotide sequence: TGTGCCAGCAGCCGGGAAGGGTTGAACACTGAAGCTTTCTTT.

The CDR3 nucleotides are TGTGCCAGCAAAGGGGTTTCGCAAGCTTTCTTT. Encoded protein: CASKGVSQAFF. This chain uses TRBV28 with TRBJ1-1; D is possibly TRBD1 (5 bases). This CDR3 has 11 residues. Between the trimmed V and J ends, which lost 7 bases and 9 bases, there was a span of 12 bases. Germline V gene sequence: CDR1 MDHEN, CDR2 SYDVKM.

The chain recombines TRBV30 with TRBJ1-5, with TRBD1 matching 9 bases. The V and J ends lost 3 bases and 7 bases, in that order; junction bases with no gene match: 16. CDR1 GTSNPN and CDR2 SVGIG come from the germline V gene (reference sequence). CDR3 length: 17 amino acids. The CDR3 DNA is TGTGCCTGGAGCGGGTGGCCCAAGGACAGGGGTCAACAGCCCCAGCATTTT. Translation gives CAWSGWPKDRGQQPQHF.

The chain joins TRBV11-2 to TRBJ2-3, with 15 bases matching TRBD2. The CDR3 is 17 amino acids. CDR1 SGHAT and CDR2 FQNNGV come from the germline V gene. J lost 6 bases, V lost 5 bases, and 9 bases had no gene match. CDR3 residues: CASSPGGTSGGSDTQYF. As DNA, the CDR3 is TGTGCCAGCAGCCCGGGAGGGACTAGCGGGGGGTCCGATACGCAGTATTTT.

The chain uses TRBV11-2 and TRBJ1-2; tentative D call: TRBD1 (6 bases). The CDR3 covers 15 residues. Germline CDR1 reads SGHAT; CDR2 reads FQNNGV. Trimming left V 2 bases short and J 8 bases short, with 18 bases between. In nucleotides, the CDR3 is TGTGCCAGCAGCTTACGTCCACCAGGGGTAGTAGGCTACACCTTC. Translating it yields CASSLRPPGVVGYTF.

The count of this clone is one. V is TRBV30 and J is TRBJ1-6; D not certain. The CDR3 totals 12 residues. CDR1 GTSNPN and CDR2 SVGIG come from the germline V gene (reference sequence). V was trimmed by 0 bases and J by 14 bases, leaving 11 bases between them. CDR3 nucleotide sequence: TGTGCCTGGAGTGTAAGGTTGAGCACCCTCCACTTT. It encodes CAWSVRLSTLHF.

The J gene is TRBJ2-7, the V gene TRBV7-9; D is perhaps TRBD1 (6 bases). This CDR3 spans 14 amino acids. The germline gives CDR1 SEHNR, CDR2 FQNEAQ (reference sequence). V lost 5 bases, J lost 2 bases, and 13 bases lay in between. The CDR3 DNA reads TGTGCCAGCAGCGCCACGGGACACACCTACGAGCAGTACTTC. Translated: CASSATGHTYEQYF.

Remarks on this clone: Other DNA sequences in the same sample also yield this CDR3. The chain recombines TRBV5-1 with TRBJ2-1, with 11 bases matching TRBD1. The CDR3 is made up of 15 amino acids. From germline, CDR1 is SGHRS and CDR2 YFSETQ. Trimming cost V 3 bases and J 6 bases; bases outside gene matches: 5. CDR3 nucleotide sequence: TGCGCCAGCAGCTCGGGACAGGGGGTTGTCAATGAGCAGTTCTTC. It yields the protein CASSSGQGVVNEQFF.

The chain couples TRBV5-1 to TRBJ1-1; D remains ambiguous. CDR3 length equals 14 residues. Looked up from germline, CDR1 is SGHRS and CDR2 is YFSETQ. V lost 3 bases and J lost 0, with 9 bases in between. CDR3 sequence (DNA): TGCGCCAGCAGCTCCCTGCAAATGAACACTGAAGCTTTCTTT. Protein sequence: CASSSLQMNTEAFF.

V usage is TRBV25-1 and J usage is TRBJ2-2; 10 bases map to TRBD1. In germline, CDR1 is MGHDK, CDR2 SYGVNS. The CDR3 contains 15 residues. V was clipped by 3 bases and J by 6 bases; unmatched bases: 4. The CDR3 DNA reads TGTGCCAGCAGTGATCCCGGGACAGGGGCCGGGGAGCTGTTTTTT. This codes for CASSDPGTGAGELFF.

As regards this clone: The junction does not match germline at one end; this may be a read error. The chain combines TRBV29-1 with TRBJ2-2; no reliable D call. The CDR3 loop spans 11 amino acids. The V gene's germline CDR1 is SQVTM and CDR2 ANQGSEA. CDR3 nucleotides: TGCAGCGGGGGAAACACCGAGGAGCTGTTTTTT. Translation gives CSGGNTEELFF.

The V call is TRBV5-1, the J call TRBJ2-7; 8 bases agree with TRBD2. V shed 3 bases and J 5 bases; nucleotides not matched to a gene: 7. Germline loops: CDR1 SGHRS, CDR2 YFSETQ. This CDR3 region has 14 residues. The CDR3 protein is CASSSGTREHEQYF. The CDR3 DNA is TGCGCCAGCAGCTCCGGGACTAGAGAGCACGAGCAGTACTTC.

V and J are TRBV2 and TRBJ1-6; 9 nucleotides align to TRBD1. Germline V gives CDR1 SNHLY, CDR2 FYNNEI. This CDR3 is 14 amino acids long. V was pared by 6 bases and J by 10 bases, with 7 bases of the junction left unmatched. The CDR3 is CASSLQGATSPLHF. CDR3 coding DNA: TGTGCCAGCAGCCTACAGGGGGCAACCTCACCCCTCCACTTT.

The chain combines TRBV7-9 with TRBJ1-2; TRBD1 matches 9 bases. The germline CDR1 and CDR2 sequences are SEHNR and FQNEAQ (reference sequence). The trim removed 5 bases at V and 10 bases at J, leaving 5 bases unmatched. The CDR3 spans 12 residues. CDR3 protein: CASSATGGDYTF. The CDR3 bases are TGTGCCAGCAGCGCCACAGGGGGCGACTACACCTTC.

This sequence joins TRBV7-2 and TRBJ1-2; 7 bases agree with TRBD1. V gave up 1 base and J gave up 4 bases; unmatched junction bases: 3. The CDR3 is made up of 14 amino acids. CDR1 is SGHTA and CDR2 is FQGNSA in the germline V gene. CDR3 DNA sequence: TGTGCCAGCAGCTTAGGACAGGGAGGCTATGGCTACACCTTC. Its protein is CASSLGQGGYGYTF.

The genes are TRBV5-1 and TRBJ1-3, with a possible D match to TRBD1 (6 bases). The CDR3 sequence is 15 residues long. Per the germline V gene, CDR1 is SGHRS and CDR2 is YFSETQ. The V and J ends lost 1 base and 2 bases respectively, with 10 bases between them. In nucleotides, the CDR3 is TGCGCCAGCAGCTTGACAGGGACGGCTGGAAACACCATATATTTT. Translation gives CASSLTGTAGNTIYF.

The chain uses TRBV5-1 and TRBJ1-5, with D hard to call. Germline values: CDR1 SGHRS, CDR2 YFSETQ. V was pared by 0 bases and J by 2 bases, with 3 bases between. The CDR3 runs 13 residues. The CDR3 here is CASSLAGNQPQHF. CDR3 nucleotide sequence: TGCGCCAGCAGCTTGGCCGGCAATCAGCCCCAGCATTTT. Complete variable domain (other parts from reference TRBV5-1 and TRBJ1-5): KAGVTQTPRYLIKTRGQQVTLSCSPISGHRSVSWYQQTPGQGLQFLFEYFSETQRNKGNFPGRFSGRQFSNSRSEMNVSTLELGDSALYLCASSLAGNQPQHFGDGTRLSIL.

This clone was counted once. The chain has TRBV5-1 and TRBJ2-3, with D possibly being TRBD1 (5 bases). The CDR3 is 14 amino acids. Germline V gene lookup returns CDR1 SGHRS and CDR2 YFSETQ. Trimming took off 2 bases at V and 4 bases at J, with 11 bases between the two ends. The CDR3 sequence: CASSFYGAADTQYF. The DNA of the CDR3 is TGCGCCAGCAGCTTTTATGGGGCTGCAGATACGCAGTATTTT.

The chain carries TRBV21-1 and TRBJ1-6; the table's D call TRBD1 went unverified against the DNA. TRBV21-1 is annotated as a pseudogene. There are 14 residues in the CDR3. The CDR3 nucleotides are TGTGCCGGGCGTTTCACAGGGTATCTTTCACCCCTCCACTTT. Protein sequence: CAGRFTGYLSPLHF.